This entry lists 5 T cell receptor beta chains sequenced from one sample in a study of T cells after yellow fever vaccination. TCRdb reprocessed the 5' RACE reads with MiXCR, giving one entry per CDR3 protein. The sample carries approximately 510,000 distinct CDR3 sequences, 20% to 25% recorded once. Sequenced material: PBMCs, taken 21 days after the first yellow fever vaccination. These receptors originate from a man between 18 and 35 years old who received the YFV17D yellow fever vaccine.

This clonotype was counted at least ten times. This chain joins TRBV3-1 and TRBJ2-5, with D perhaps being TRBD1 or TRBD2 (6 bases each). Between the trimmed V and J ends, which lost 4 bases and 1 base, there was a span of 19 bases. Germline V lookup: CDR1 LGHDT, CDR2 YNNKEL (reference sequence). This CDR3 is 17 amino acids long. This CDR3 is CASSLLGGGGLQETQYF. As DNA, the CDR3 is TGTGCCAGCAGCCTCCTTGGGGGTGGGGGGCTCCAAGAGACCCAGTACTTC.

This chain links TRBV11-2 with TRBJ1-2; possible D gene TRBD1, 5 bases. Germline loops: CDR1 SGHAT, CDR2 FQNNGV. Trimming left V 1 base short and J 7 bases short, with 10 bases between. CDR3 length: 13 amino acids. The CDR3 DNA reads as TGTGCCAGCAGCTTAGTGCCAGGGTTTGGCTACACCTTC. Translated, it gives CASSLVPGFGYTF.

The CDR3 loop reads CASSLGAATDTQYF. For the CDR3, the DNA is TGCGCCAGCAGCTTAGGAGCTGCCACAGATACGCAGTATTTT. The chain uses TRBV5-1 and TRBJ2-3; no reliable D call. The germline CDR1 and CDR2 sequences are SGHRS and YFSETQ. This CDR3 has 14 residues. V was shortened by 2 bases and J by 2 bases, with 9 bases between the two germline ends.

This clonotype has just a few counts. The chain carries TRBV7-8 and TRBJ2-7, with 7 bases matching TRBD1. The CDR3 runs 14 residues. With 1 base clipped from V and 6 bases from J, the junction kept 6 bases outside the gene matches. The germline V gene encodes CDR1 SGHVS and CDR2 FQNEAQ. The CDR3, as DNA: TGTGCCAGCAGCTTAGAGAACAGGGGTGGCGAGCAGTACGTC. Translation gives CASSLENRGGEQYV.

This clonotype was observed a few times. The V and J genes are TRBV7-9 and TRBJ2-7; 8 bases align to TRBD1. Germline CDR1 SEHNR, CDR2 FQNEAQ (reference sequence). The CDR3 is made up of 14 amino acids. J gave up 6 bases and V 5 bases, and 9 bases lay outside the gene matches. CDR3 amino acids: CASSGRQGLGEQYV. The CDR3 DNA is TGTGCCAGCAGCGGGAGACAGGGGCTCGGCGAGCAGTACGTC.